This passage covers 27 T cell receptor beta chains from one sample sequenced in a study of T cell responses to AZD1222 COVID-19 vaccine. Some clones are missing from TCRdb's copy, which holds only in-frame ones; the method was immunoSEQ multiplex PCR. Among around 120,000 clones listed, more than 90% were seen once. The source material was peripheral blood, sampled on day 0 of AZD1222 vaccination. The receptors derive from an adult in good health.

The chain recombines TRBV19 with TRBJ1-2, with TRBD1 matching over 8 bases. The CDR3 runs to 16 residues. Germline assignment: CDR1 LNHDA and CDR2 SQIVND (reference sequence). V was pared by 2 bases and J by 4 bases, with 9 bases of the junction left unmatched. The CDR3 coding sequence is TGTGCCAGTAGTATACTATCGGACAGGGCTGGCTATGGCTACACCTTC. This encodes CASSILSDRAGYGYTF.

V usage is TRBV7-9 and J usage is TRBJ2-7; 7 nucleotides line up with TRBD2. In germline, CDR1 is SEHNR, CDR2 FQNEAQ (reference sequence). The ends lost 5 bases at V and 3 bases at J; junction bases unmatched: 4. The CDR3 runs 13 residues. CDR3 nucleotide sequence: TGTGCCAGCAGCCGGGACTACAACTACGAGCAGTACTTC. It specifies CASSRDYNYEQYF.

V gene TRBV19 combines with J gene TRBJ1-1, with 7 positions matching TRBD1. The CDR3 extends over 15 amino acids. J lost 2 bases, V lost 4 bases, and 7 bases had no gene match. In germline, CDR1 is LNHDA, CDR2 SQIVND (reference sequence). CDR3 nucleotides: TGTGCCAGTAGTAACTCCGGGACAGCCAACACTGAAGCTTTCTTT. Its translation is CASSNSGTANTEAFF.

The chain couples TRBV30 to TRBJ2-7; TRBD2 matches at 13 bases. V shed 3 bases, J shed 3 bases, and the junction held 17 bases outside the gene matches. This CDR3 comprises 19 residues. Germline-derived CDR1 and CDR2 are GTSNPN and SVGIG (reference sequence). This chain's CDR3 is CAWSTRTSGRALTLYEQYF. The DNA for the CDR3 is TGTGCCTGGAGCACCCGAACTAGCGGGAGGGCCCTAACCCTCTACGAGCAGTACTTC.

The chain links TRBV2 to TRBJ1-2, with no clear D. This CDR3 spans 12 amino acids. In germline, CDR1 is SNHLY, CDR2 FYNNEI. The V end was cut by 4 bases, the J end by 5 bases, with 8 bases between. Here the CDR3 DNA reads TGTGCCAGCAGTGCCCGGTTATATGGCTACACCTTC. Residues: CASSARLYGYTF.

The rearrangement joins TRBV28 to TRBJ1-2; tentative D call: TRBD1 (6 bases). The length of the CDR3 is 13 residues. V was clipped by 7 bases and J by 13 bases, with 22 bases between them. From germline, CDR1 is MDHEN and CDR2 SYDVKM. The CDR3: CASTPGGRTLGTF. CDR3 DNA sequence: TGTGCCAGCACCCCCGGGGGCCGAACCCTCGGCACCTTC.

The rearrangement joins TRBV7-9 to TRBJ2-1; TRBD2 aligns across 12 bases. The CDR3 contains 17 residues. Per the germline V gene, CDR1 is SEHNR and CDR2 is FQNEAQ (reference sequence). With 5 bases clipped from V and 2 bases from J, the junction kept 7 bases outside the gene matches. CDR3 sequence: CASSAQRLAGAYNEQFF. In DNA, the CDR3 is TGTGCCAGCAGCGCTCAAAGACTAGCGGGAGCCTACAATGAGCAGTTCTTC.

The chain uses TRBV11-2 and TRBJ2-2; 7 bases match TRBD2. The V gene end was trimmed by 2 bases and the J gene end by 7 bases; junction bases not matched to a gene: 7. The length of the CDR3 is 15 residues. The germline V gene has CDR1 SGHAT and CDR2 FQNNGV. CDR3 amino acids: CASSLNSGKVGELFF. The CDR3 DNA reads as TGTGCCAGCAGCTTAAACAGCGGGAAGGTCGGGGAGCTGTTTTTT. Full variable domain (rest looked up from reference TRBV11-2 and TRBJ2-2): EAGVAQSPRYKIIEKRQSVAFWCNPISGHATLYWYQQILGQGPKLLIQFQNNGVVDDSQLPKDRFSAERLKGVDSTLKIQPAKLEDSAVYLCASSLNSGKVGELFFGEGSRLTVL.

The chain couples TRBV7-3 to TRBJ2-5, with 7 bases that match TRBD1. Germline trimming cut 4 bases from V and 5 bases from J; bases unmatched to any gene: 10. The CDR3 length is 15 residues. Germline values: CDR1 SGHTA, CDR2 FQGTGA. The CDR3 is CASSSGQVEGETQYF. Here the CDR3 DNA reads TGTGCCAGCAGCTCCGGACAGGTGGAAGGGGAGACCCAGTACTTC.

The V gene is TRBV28, the J gene TRBJ1-2; no clear D. V was shortened by 2 bases and J by 2 bases, with 9 bases between the two germline ends. Germline loops: CDR1 MDHEN, CDR2 SYDVKM. The CDR3 spans 14 residues. The CDR3 loop reads CASSLPRRNYGYTF. The CDR3 nucleotides read TGTGCCAGCAGTTTACCCCGACGGAACTATGGCTACACCTTC.

The J gene is TRBJ1-3, the V gene TRBV2; D gene uncertain. The CDR3 sequence is 15 residues long. Trimming took off 2 bases at V and 2 bases at J, with 10 bases between the two ends. Germline V lookup: CDR1 SNHLY, CDR2 FYNNEI. CDR3 sequence reads: CASSELSRAGNTIYF. CDR3 bases: TGTGCCAGCAGTGAACTATCTAGGGCTGGAAACACCATATATTTT. Variable domain in full (rest from reference TRBV2 and TRBJ1-3): EPEVTQTPSHQVTQMGQEVILRCVPISNHLYFYWYRQILGQKVEFLVSFYNNEISEKSEIFDDQFSVERPDGSNFTLKIRSTKLEDSAMYFCASSELSRAGNTIYFGEGSWLTVV.

The chain combines TRBV7-9 with TRBJ2-5; 9 nucleotides line up with TRBD1. Germline CDR1 and CDR2: SEHNR and FQNEAQ (reference sequence). The CDR3 totals 13 residues. Unmatched junction bases numbered 4, after V lost 6 bases and J lost 5 bases. The CDR3 nucleotides are TGTGCCAGCAGAGACAGGGGGATGGAGACCCAGTACTTC. It codes for CASRDRGMETQYF.

V usage is TRBV19 and J usage is TRBJ2-7; 9 bases line up with TRBD2. This CDR3 has 13 amino acids. The ends lost 3 bases at V and 5 bases at J; junction bases unmatched: 2. Germline V gives CDR1 LNHDA, CDR2 SQIVND (reference sequence). The CDR3 spells CASSMGTSNEQYF. Here the CDR3 DNA reads TGTGCCAGTAGTATGGGGACTAGCAACGAGCAGTACTTC.

The genes are TRBV27 and TRBJ1-2; 10 bases are shared with TRBD1. CDR3 length: 14 amino acids. V was clipped by 10 bases and J by 4 bases; unmatched bases: 9. CDR1 and CDR2 from the germline V gene are MNHEY and SMNVEV (reference sequence). The CDR3 region has the DNA TGTGCCACCAGATGGGGACAGGGGACCTATGGCTACACCTTC. Amino acids: CATRWGQGTYGYTF.

The gene calls are TRBV9 and TRBJ1-1, with D possibly matching TRBD1 (6 bases). V lost 0 bases and J 3 bases, leaving 12 bases between the germline ends. There are 15 residues in the CDR3. CDR1 and CDR2 (germline): SGDLS, YYNGEE. CDR3 bases: TGTGCCAGCAGCGTAGGACAGGACTCTTACACTGAAGCTTTCTTT. It yields the protein CASSVGQDSYTEAFF. Full variable domain (remainder filled in from reference TRBV9 and TRBJ1-1): DSGVTQTPKHLITATGQRVTLRCSPRSGDLSVYWYQQSLDQGLQFLIQYYNGEERAKGNILERFSAQQFPDLHSELNLSSLELGDSALYFCASSVGQDSYTEAFFGQGTRLTVV.

The chain joins TRBV3-1 (or the pseudogene TRBV3-2) to TRBJ2-7, with 9 bases matching TRBD2. Unmatched junction bases numbered 9, after V lost 3 bases and J lost 6 bases. The CDR3 contains 15 residues. The V gene's germline CDR1 is LGHDT and CDR2 YNNKEL (reference sequence). CDR3: CASSHNIAGAREQYF. The CDR3, as DNA: TGTGCCAGCAGCCATAACATAGCGGGGGCTCGCGAGCAGTACTTC.

This rearrangement joins TRBV6-1 to TRBJ1-5, with D perhaps TRBD1 (6 bases). CDR3 length equals 16 residues. V shed 4 bases and J shed 4 bases, with 17 bases lying between them. Germline V gene data show CDR1 as MNHNS and CDR2 as SASEGT. This chain's CDR3 is CASSGAHGQGNQPQHF. CDR3 DNA: TGTGCCAGCAGTGGGGCTCACGGGCAGGGGAATCAGCCCCAGCATTTT.

The sample holds one count of this clone. As DNA, the CDR3 is TGTGCCAGCAGAATGGACAGGTCCGAGGCGGAGACCCAGTACTTC. This sequence encodes CASRMDRSEAETQYF. J is TRBJ2-5 and V is TRBV6-5, with 7 bases aligning to TRBD1. This CDR3 is built from 15 residues. V shed 6 bases and J 5 bases; nucleotides not matched to a gene: 12. Germline V gives CDR1 MNHEY, CDR2 SVGAGI.

This sequence joins TRBV27 and TRBJ1-1, with D possibly TRBD1 on 6 matching bases. The CDR3 runs to 12 residues. V dropped 2 bases and J dropped 9 bases, with 10 bases sitting between them. Germline lookup yields CDR1 MNHEY and CDR2 SMNVEV (reference sequence). The CDR3 DNA is TGTGCCAGCAGTTTAGGCAGGGGCCAAGCTTTCTTT. It encodes CASSLGRGQAFF.

The CDR3 DNA follows: TGTGCCACCAGTGATTTGGGGCGGGGAGGGGTTGGCTACACCTTC. Amino acids: CATSDLGRGGVGYTF. The chain couples TRBV24-1 to TRBJ1-2; possibly TRBD1 for D (5 bases). The V end lost 0 bases, the J end lost 7 bases, and 14 bases lay between the germline ends. The CDR3 consists of 15 residues. From germline, CDR1 is KGHDR and CDR2 SFDVKD.

The chain uses TRBV27 and TRBJ2-3; D call uncertain. Trimming shortened V by 1 base and J by 5 bases, and 7 bases separated the two germline ends. The CDR3 is 13 amino acids. Germline-derived CDR1 and CDR2 are MNHEY and SMNVEV (reference sequence). The CDR3 sequence: CASSLWVGDTQYF. CDR3 sequence (DNA): TGTGCCAGCAGTTTATGGGTGGGAGATACGCAGTATTTT.

The sample holds one count of this clone. This chain connects TRBV6-2 or TRBV6-3 to TRBJ2-3; a possible D gene is TRBD2 (6 bases). CDR1 is MNHEY, CDR2 SVGEGT, per germline. Trimming left V 4 bases short and J 9 bases short, with 11 bases between. This CDR3 contains 12 residues. The CDR3 loop reads CASSFGGVTQYF. As DNA, the CDR3 is TGTGCCAGCAGTTTCGGCGGGGTCACGCAGTATTTT.

J is TRBJ1-5 and V is TRBV28; 7 positions agree with TRBD1. The germline gives CDR1 MDHEN, CDR2 SYDVKM. V lost 8 bases to trimming and J lost 6 bases; unmatched junction nucleotides: 10. The CDR3 loop spans 14 amino acids. This chain's CDR3 is CASEQTGETQPQHF. The CDR3 DNA follows: TGTGCCAGCGAACAAACAGGGGAAACTCAGCCCCAGCATTTT.

The genes are TRBV7-9 and TRBJ1-1; D call uncertain. V lost 1 base and J 0 bases, leaving 6 bases between the germline ends. This CDR3 is built from 14 residues. Germline CDR1 reads SEHNR; CDR2 reads FQNEAQ (reference sequence). The CDR3 region has the DNA TGTGCCAGCAGCTTAGGGACGGTGAACACTGAAGCTTTCTTT. It specifies CASSLGTVNTEAFF.

V gene TRBV5-4 combines with J gene TRBJ2-1, with D possibly TRBD1 on 7 matching bases. Germline values: CDR1 SGHNT, CDR2 YYREEE (reference sequence). This CDR3 is built from 13 residues. Trimming removed 4 bases from V and 10 bases from J, with 15 bases in between. The CDR3 sequence is CASSIQGTGEQFF. CDR3 nucleotide sequence: TGTGCCAGCAGCATACAGGGGACTGGGGAGCAGTTCTTC. Based on the CDR3 plus reference TRBV5-4 and TRBJ2-1, the full variable domain is ETGVTQSPTHLIKTRGQQVTLRCSSQSGHNTVSWYQQALGQGPQFIFQYYREEENGRGNFPPRFSGLQFPNYSSELNVNALELDDSALYLCASSIQGTGEQFFGPGTRLTVL.

The chain couples TRBV10-3 to TRBJ1-6; no clear D gene. This CDR3 spans 17 amino acids. Trimming took 0 bases from V and 0 from J, leaving 9 bases between them. CDR1 is ENHRY and CDR2 is SYGVKD in the germline V gene. CDR3 DNA: TGTGCCATCAGTGAGTCCGCGGCTAGCTCCTATAATTCACCCCTCCACTTT. The encoded protein is CAISESAASSYNSPLHF.

The V call is TRBV13, the J call TRBJ1-2; no reliable D call. The germline V gene encodes CDR1 PRHDT and CDR2 FYEKMQ (reference sequence). The CDR3 runs to 13 residues. The ends were cut back, 0 bases at V and 4 bases at J, with 6 bases in the middle. CDR3 DNA: TGTGCCAGCAGCTTAGGACTGGCCTATGGCTACACCTTC. The encoded protein is CASSLGLAYGYTF. Full variable domain (missing parts from reference TRBV13 and TRBJ1-2): AAGVIQSPRHLIKEKRETATLKCYPIPRHDTVYWYQQGPGQDPQFLISFYEKMQSDKGSIPDRFSAQQFSDYHSELNMSSLELGDSALYFCASSLGLAYGYTFGSGTRLTVV.